The 2 T cell receptor beta chains presented below share a single source sample, sequenced in a study of graft-versus-host responses after intestinal transplantation. The assay was immunoSEQ multiplex PCR, and TCRdb's table has in-frame clones only and misses some. The data hold some 15,000 clones, with around 77% observed a single time. Researchers processed graft tissue to release intraepithelial and lamina propria lymphocytes. The sequencing used ileum tissue, collected about 26 days after intestinal transplant. The receptors come from a human patient who received an intestinal transplant, so some T cells may come from the graft donor.

The chain is built from TRBV19 and TRBJ1-5; unclear D gene. This CDR3 spans 10 amino acids. Germline CDR1 LNHDA, CDR2 SQIVND (reference sequence). V shed 9 bases and J shed 6 bases, with 6 bases lying between them. Written as DNA, the CDR3 is TGTGCCAGCTCTACTCAGCCCCAGCATTTT. It translates to CASSTQPQHF.

The chain couples TRBV4-1 to TRBJ2-5; TRBD1 is a possible D gene (5 bases). CDR1 is MGHRA and CDR2 is YSYEKL in the germline V gene. The CDR3 extends over 14 amino acids. V shed 5 bases and J shed 1 base, with 11 bases lying between them. Here the CDR3 reads CASSKGWGQETQYF. The CDR3 DNA reads as TGCGCCAGCAGCAAGGGGTGGGGCCAAGAGACCCAGTACTTC.